Listed below are T cell receptor beta chains from one sample, sequenced in a study of graft-versus-host responses after intestinal transplantation. Measured with immunoSEQ multiplex PCR; TCRdb has only the in-frame clones, and not every one. Of 73,000 or so clones in the sample, around 90% were seen once. For these TCRs, the target antigens are not known. The sample here was unstimulated CD8+ T cells sorted from spleen or lymph node cells, taken before transplant. Receptor source: a human donor who was the organ donor for an intestinal transplant. Both conserved end residues are part of each CDR3. D genes are given only for firm matches. Not all rows give a size; the values are once, few, many and, for expanded clones, a class.

>-|-|TRBJ2-4|TRBV5-4
TGTGCCAGCAGCTTGGTCGGACTGGTGTACTTC
CASSLVGLVYF
>TRBD2|-|TRBJ2-3|TRBV6-1
TGTGCCAGCGAGCTAGCGGGGGCTCGGGGGGATACGCAGTATTTT
CASELAGARGDTQYF
>-|-|TRBJ1-1|TRBV4-1
TGCGCCAGCAGCTTTGGACCACAGGGGAACACTGAAGCTTTCTTT
CASSFGPQGNTEAFF
>TRBD2|-|TRBJ2-4|TRBV18
TGTGCCAGCTCACCACCACCCCCGGGGGGGGGAAACATTCAGTACTTC
CASSPPPPGGGNIQYF
>TRBD1|-|TRBJ1-2|TRBV4-2
TGTGCCAGCAGCCGGTCCGACCGGGACAGGGTCGATGGCTACACCTTC
CASSRSDRDRVDGYTF
>TRBD2|few|TRBJ2-1|TRBV7-9
TGTGCCAGCAGCTTAGGGGAGGGCCCCATTTGGGAGTTCTTC
CASSLGEGPIWEFF
>-|-|TRBJ1-6|TRBV7-9
TGTGCCAGCAGCCTGAAGCGGACCGAGGAATCACCCCTCCACTTT
CASSLKRTEESPLHF
>TRBD1|once|TRBJ2-1|TRBV4-3
TGCGCCAGCAGCCAAGGCATGGGACAGGGGTACGAGAGAACCTACAATGAGCAGTTCTTC
CASSQGMGQGYERTYNEQFF
>-|-|TRBJ1-6|TRBV6-1
TGTGCCAGCAGTGAAACAGACCGGGGTAATTCACCCCTCCACTTT
CASSETDRGNSPLHF
>-|-|TRBJ2-5|TRBV11-3
TGTGCCAGCAGCTCCGACTCCGAAGAGACCCAGTACTTC
CASSSDSEETQYF
>TRBD1|-|TRBJ1-1|TRBV10-2
TGCGCCAGCCGGGACAGACAAGTTGGTCCTGAAGCTTTCTTT
CASRDRQVGPEAFF
>TRBD1|-|TRBJ2-2|TRBV28
TGTGCCAGCAGTTTTACCGGGACAGGGGATTCCACCGGGGAGCTGTTTTTT
CASSFTGTGDSTGELFF
>-|-|TRBJ1-4|TRBV11-2
TGTGCCAGCAGCTTAAGTGGCCAGGGGTGGGAAAAACTGTTTTTT
CASSLSGQGWEKLFF
>-|once|TRBJ1-6|TRBV5-6
TGTGCCAGCAGCCCAGGGGTGAATTCACCCCTCCACTTT
CASSPGVNSPLHF
>-|-|TRBJ2-5|TRBV11-2
TGTGCCAGCAGCAGCAGGAGGGTACGGGAGACCCAGTACTTC
CASSSRRVRETQYF
>TRBD1|-|TRBJ1-4|TRBV5-1
TGCGCCAGCAGCCGAGAGGACAGGGGAGCGGAAAAACTGTTTTTT
CASSREDRGAEKLFF
>-|-|TRBJ1-5|TRBV28
TGTGCCAGCGGTGCGGGAGGGCTATATCAGCCCCAGCATTTT
CASGAGGLYQPQHF
>-|-|TRBJ1-1|TRBV5-8
TGTGCCAACGGGAGAGGTGTGGGCACTGAAGCTTTCTTT
CANGRGVGTEAFF
>TRBD1|-|TRBJ1-6|TRBV6-5
TGTGCCAGCAGCCATCAGGGGGTAAATTCACCCCTCCACTTT
CASSHQGVNSPLHF
>-|-|TRBJ1-1|TRBV13
TGTGCCAGCAGCTTATGGGGAGGAAACACTGAAGCTTTCTTT
CASSLWGGNTEAFF
>TRBD2|-|TRBJ2-1|TRBV7-3
TGTGCCAGCAGCTACGGGGGGGCGATCAATGAGCAGTTCTTC
CASSYGGAINEQFF
>-|-|TRBJ1-2|TRBV18
TGTGCCAGCTCCTCGGATGGGGGGGACAACTATGGCTACACCTTC
CASSSDGGDNYGYTF
>TRBD1|-|TRBJ2-2|TRBV7-9
TGTGCCAGCAGCCCAAGGACAGGATGGGGGTCCGGGGAGCTGTTTTTT
CASSPRTGWGSGELFF
>-|-|TRBJ1-2|TRBV6-5
TGTGCCAGCAGCCCTATTACTAAAATCTATGGCTACACCTTC
CASSPITKIYGYTF
>-|-|TRBJ1-6|TRBV27
TGTGCCAGCAGTTTATCAGGACAAAATTCACCCCTCCACTTT
CASSLSGQNSPLHF